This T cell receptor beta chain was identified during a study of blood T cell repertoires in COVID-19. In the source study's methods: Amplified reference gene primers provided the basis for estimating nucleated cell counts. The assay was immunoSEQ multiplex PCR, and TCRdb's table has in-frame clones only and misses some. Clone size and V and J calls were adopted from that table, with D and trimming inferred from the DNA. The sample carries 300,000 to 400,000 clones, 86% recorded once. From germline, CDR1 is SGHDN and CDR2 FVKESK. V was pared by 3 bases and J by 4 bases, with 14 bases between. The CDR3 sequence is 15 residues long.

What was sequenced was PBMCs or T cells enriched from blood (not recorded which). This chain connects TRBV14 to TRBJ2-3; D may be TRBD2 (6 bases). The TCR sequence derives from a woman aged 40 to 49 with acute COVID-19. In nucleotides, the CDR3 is TGTGCCAGCAGCCATCTGGGCGGGGAGGCAGATACGCAGTATTTT. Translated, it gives CASSHLGGEADTQYF.